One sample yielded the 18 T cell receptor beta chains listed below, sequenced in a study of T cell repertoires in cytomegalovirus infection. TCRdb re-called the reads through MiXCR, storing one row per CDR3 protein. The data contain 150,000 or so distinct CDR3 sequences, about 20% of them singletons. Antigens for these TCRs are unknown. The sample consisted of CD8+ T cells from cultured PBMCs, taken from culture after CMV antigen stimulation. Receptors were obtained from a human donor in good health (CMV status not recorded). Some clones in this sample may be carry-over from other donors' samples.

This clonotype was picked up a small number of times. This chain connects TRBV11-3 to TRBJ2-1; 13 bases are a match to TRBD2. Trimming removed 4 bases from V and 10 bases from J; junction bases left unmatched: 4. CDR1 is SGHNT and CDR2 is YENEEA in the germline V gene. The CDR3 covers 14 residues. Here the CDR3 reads CASSSLAGGEEQFF. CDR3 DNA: TGTGCCAGCAGCTCACTAGCGGGGGGGGAAGAGCAGTTCTTC.

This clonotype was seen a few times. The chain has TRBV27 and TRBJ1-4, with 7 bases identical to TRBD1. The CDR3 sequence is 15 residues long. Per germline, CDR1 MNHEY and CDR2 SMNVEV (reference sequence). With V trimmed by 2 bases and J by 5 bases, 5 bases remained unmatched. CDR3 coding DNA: TGTGCCAGCAGTTTACATCGGGACAGAAATGAAAAACTGTTTTTT. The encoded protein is CASSLHRDRNEKLFF.

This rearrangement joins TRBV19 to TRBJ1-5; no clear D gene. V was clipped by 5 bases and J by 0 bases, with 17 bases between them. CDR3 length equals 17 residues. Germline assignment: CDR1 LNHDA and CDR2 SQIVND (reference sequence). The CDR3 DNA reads TGTGCCAGTAGTGAGTATCGTTCCCGGGTTAGCAATCAGCCCCAGCATTTT. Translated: CASSEYRSRVSNQPQHF.

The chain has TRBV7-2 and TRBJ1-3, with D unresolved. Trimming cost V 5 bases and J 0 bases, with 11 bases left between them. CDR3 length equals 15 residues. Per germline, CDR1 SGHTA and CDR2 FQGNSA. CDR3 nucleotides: TGTGCCAGCAGCAGCATGAGCTCCTCTGGAAACACCATATATTTT. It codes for CASSSMSSSGNTIYF.

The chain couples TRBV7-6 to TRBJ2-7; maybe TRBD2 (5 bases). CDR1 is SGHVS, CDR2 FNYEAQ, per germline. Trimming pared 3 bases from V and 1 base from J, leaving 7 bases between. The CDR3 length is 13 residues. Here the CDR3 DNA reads TGTGCCAGCAGCTTTGGGGAGTCCTACGAGCAGTACTTC. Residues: CASSFGESYEQYF.

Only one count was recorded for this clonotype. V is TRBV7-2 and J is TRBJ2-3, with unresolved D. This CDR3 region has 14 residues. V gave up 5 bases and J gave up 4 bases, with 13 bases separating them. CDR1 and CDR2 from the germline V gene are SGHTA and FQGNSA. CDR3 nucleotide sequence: TGTGCCAGCAGCGACGATCTCGGACCAGATACGCAGTATTTT. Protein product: CASSDDLGPDTQYF.

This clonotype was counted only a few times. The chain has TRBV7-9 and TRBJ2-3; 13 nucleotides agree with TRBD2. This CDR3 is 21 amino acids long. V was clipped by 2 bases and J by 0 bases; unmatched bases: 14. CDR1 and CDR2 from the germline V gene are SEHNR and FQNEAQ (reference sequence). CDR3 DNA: TGTGCCAGCAGCTTACTAATTCAGACTAGCGGGGGGCTACATAGCACAGATACGCAGTATTTT. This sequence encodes CASSLLIQTSGGLHSTDTQYF.

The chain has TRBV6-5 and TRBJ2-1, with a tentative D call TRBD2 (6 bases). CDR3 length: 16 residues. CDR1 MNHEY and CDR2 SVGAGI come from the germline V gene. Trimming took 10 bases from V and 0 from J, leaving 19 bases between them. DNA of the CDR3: TGTGCCACCTCTCGGGAGCCTGGGGTCTCCTACAATGAGCAGTTCTTC. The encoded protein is CATSREPGVSYNEQFF.

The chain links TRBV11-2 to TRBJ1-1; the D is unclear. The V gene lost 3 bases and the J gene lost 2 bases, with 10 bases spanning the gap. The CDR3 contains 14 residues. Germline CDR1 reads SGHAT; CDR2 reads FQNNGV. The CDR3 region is CASSLALLNTEAFF. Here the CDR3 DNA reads TGTGCCAGCAGCTTGGCCCTTCTAAACACTGAAGCTTTCTTT.

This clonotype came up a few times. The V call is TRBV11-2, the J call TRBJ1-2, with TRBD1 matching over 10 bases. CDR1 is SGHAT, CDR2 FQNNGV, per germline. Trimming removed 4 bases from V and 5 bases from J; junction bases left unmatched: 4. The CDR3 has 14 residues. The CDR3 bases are TGTGCCAGCAGCTCAGACAGGGGGCCGTATGGCTACACCTTC. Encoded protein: CASSSDRGPYGYTF.

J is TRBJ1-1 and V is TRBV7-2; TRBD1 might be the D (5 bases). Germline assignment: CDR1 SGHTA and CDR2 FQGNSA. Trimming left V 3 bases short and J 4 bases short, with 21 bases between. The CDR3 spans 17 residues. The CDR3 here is CASSFIGAHLRGTEAFF. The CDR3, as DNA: TGTGCCAGCAGCTTTATAGGGGCGCACCTTCGGGGCACTGAAGCTTTCTTT.

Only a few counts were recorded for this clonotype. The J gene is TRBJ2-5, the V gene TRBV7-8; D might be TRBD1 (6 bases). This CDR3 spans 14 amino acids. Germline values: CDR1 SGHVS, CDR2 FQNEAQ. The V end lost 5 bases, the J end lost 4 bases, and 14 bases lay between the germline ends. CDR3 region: CASSPRVRGETQYF. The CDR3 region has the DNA TGTGCCAGCAGCCCCCGTGTCAGGGGAGAGACCCAGTACTTC.

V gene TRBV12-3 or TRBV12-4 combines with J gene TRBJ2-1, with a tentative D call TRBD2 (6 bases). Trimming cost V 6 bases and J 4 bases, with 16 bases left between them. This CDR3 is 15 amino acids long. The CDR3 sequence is CASSNRDWTYNEQFF. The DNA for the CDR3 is TGTGCCAGCAGCAACCGGGACTGGACTTACAATGAGCAGTTCTTC.

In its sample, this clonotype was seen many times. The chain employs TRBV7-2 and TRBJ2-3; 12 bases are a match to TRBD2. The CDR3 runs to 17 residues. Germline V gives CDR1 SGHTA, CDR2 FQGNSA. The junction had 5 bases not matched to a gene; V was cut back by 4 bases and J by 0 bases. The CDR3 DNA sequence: TGTGCCAGCAGCTCAGGACTAGCGGGGCCTAGCACAGATACGCAGTATTTT. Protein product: CASSSGLAGPSTDTQYF.

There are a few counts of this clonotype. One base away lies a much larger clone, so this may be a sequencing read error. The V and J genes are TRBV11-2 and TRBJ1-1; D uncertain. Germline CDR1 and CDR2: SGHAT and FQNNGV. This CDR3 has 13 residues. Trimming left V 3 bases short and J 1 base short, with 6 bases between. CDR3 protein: CASSFGQNTEAFF. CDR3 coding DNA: TGTGCCAGCAGCTTTGGGCAGAACACTGAAGCTTTCTTT.

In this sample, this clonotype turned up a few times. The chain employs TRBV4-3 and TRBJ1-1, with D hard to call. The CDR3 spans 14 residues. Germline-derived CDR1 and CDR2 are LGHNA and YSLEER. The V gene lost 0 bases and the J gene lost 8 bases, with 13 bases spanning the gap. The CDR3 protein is CASSQESNGREAFF. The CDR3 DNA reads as TGCGCCAGCAGCCAAGAATCGAACGGCAGAGAAGCTTTCTTT.

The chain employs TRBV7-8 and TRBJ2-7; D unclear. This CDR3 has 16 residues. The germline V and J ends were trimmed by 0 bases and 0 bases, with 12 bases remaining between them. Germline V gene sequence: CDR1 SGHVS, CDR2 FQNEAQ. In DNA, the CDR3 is TGTGCCAGCAGCTTAGCGGGAATTGTGGGCTCCTACGAGCAGTACTTC. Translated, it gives CASSLAGIVGSYEQYF.

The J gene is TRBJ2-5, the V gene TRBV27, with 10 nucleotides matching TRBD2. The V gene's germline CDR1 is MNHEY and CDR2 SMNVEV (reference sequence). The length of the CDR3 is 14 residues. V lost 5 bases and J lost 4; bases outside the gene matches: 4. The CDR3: CASSGAGGLETQYF. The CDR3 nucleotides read TGTGCCAGCAGTGGAGCGGGGGGGCTAGAGACCCAGTACTTC.